The entry below describes one TCR beta chain. Its cognate antigen is unknown. 60 Vbeta and 13 Jbeta primers were used in PCR. Assay used: immunoSEQ multiplex PCR; TCRdb lists only in-frame clones, some missing. The sample features approximately 58,000 clones, with approximately 11% in its top ten. With 6 bases removed from V and 0 bases from J, the gap between germline ends came to 11 bases. The CDR3 covers 14 residues. Germline CDR1 and CDR2: SNHLY and FYNNEI. This sample stems from a study of cytomegalovirus exposure and HLA in healthy donors. Study conclusions and caveats: In a later analysis, an Asian-associated ancestry cluster reportedly showed fewer N-insertions than the approximately 670-donor mean. Whilst most TCR sequences proved rare, a subset of public TCRs occurred across many donors.

The rearrangement uses TRBV2 and TRBJ2-5; maybe TRBD2 (6 bases). The TCR sequence derives from a woman aged 50 to 60 in good health and CMV-seropositive. Material for sequencing was PBMCs. The CDR3 reads CASRLASYQETQYF. CDR3 DNA: TGTGCCAGCAGGCTAGCGTCGTACCAAGAGACCCAGTACTTC. The whole variable domain, remainder taken from reference TRBV2 and TRBJ2-5, is EPEVTQTPSHQVTQMGQEVILRCVPISNHLYFYWYRQILGQKVEFLVSFYNNEISEKSEIFDDQFSVERPDGSNFTLKIRSTKLEDSAMYFCASRLASYQETQYFGPGTRLLVL.